This T cell receptor beta chain was found in a study of CD8 T cells in ankylosing spondylitis. Overall study findings and caveats: Within ankylosing spondylitis blood, a TCR beta motif made up of several highly homologous variants appeared to be characteristic. Clones linked to disease were reported to show significant enrichment in matched ankylosing spondylitis synovial fluid.

To note about this clonotype: Its antigen remains unknown.

V was shortened by 6 bases and J by 0 bases, with 12 bases between the two germline ends. CDR1 is MNHNS and CDR2 is SASEGT in the germline V gene. The CDR3 has 15 residues. By quantitative 5'-RACE with molecular barcodes, the TCR beta libraries were made. One entry per CDR3 protein results from TCRdb running MiXCR on the 5' RACE reads. The sample shows some 250,000 distinct CDR3 sequences, about 10% of them seen only once. This sequence was found in a male donor with ankylosing spondylitis or in good health (not recorded which). This sequence joins TRBV6-1 and TRBJ1-5; a weak D match, TRBD1 (6 bases). Sequenced: blood, either unsorted or a sorted T cell fraction (not recorded which). This CDR3 is CASRNDRSSNQPQHF. As DNA, the CDR3 is TGTGCCAGCAGGAACGACAGGTCTAGCAATCAGCCCCAGCATTTT.